This record covers a single T cell receptor (beta chain). This clone was counted only a few times. It lacks a known antigen. The sample holds no much larger clone one base away, and base qualities are not on file. The time point label, as the study defines it: recipient sample about 28 days before transplant, after cytoreduction. Blood samples were obtained from recipients approximately 28 days before transplant and at days 30, 100 and 180 after transplant. Nuclei Lysis Solution was used to extract genomic DNA from fresh or cryopreserved unfractionated peripheral blood mononuclear cells. These data originate in a study of T cell clonotyping in hematopoietic cell transplantation (dated by TCRdb to the early 2020s). A note on the overall study: Pretransplant recipient samples were obtained after cytoreduction. The study collected over a hundred blood samples from about 40 consecutive transplant recipients and their related donors. Patients were recruited between September 2015 and January 2017 and followed until late 2020 or death.

The immunoSEQ assay, a bias-controlled multiplex PCR using V- and J-specific primers, was used to amplify TCR beta CDR3 regions from genomic DNA. In a second PCR step, a proprietary barcode and Illumina adapter sequences were attached to the CDR3 amplicons. An Illumina MiSeq instrument was used to sequence the CDR3 libraries. On the authors' methods: Export and quality control were handled in immunoSEQ Analyzer 3.0, while downstream analyses relied on R Bioconductor and Immunarch. Only productive rearrangements within the normalized downsampled data set were used in the calculation of repertoire metrics. Clonotypes larger than 5 templates in the normalized cohort were defined as pathologically expanded. Repertoire diversity was measured with the Inverse Simpson Index. To capture all clonotypes, CMV-specificity analyses were performed on the non-normalized data set. TCRdb carries this immuneACCESS record with in-frame sequences only. Its versions omit some clonotypes, under half of them owing to an unresolved V gene in the studies checked, with the rest unexplained. The V and J calls and clone size come from that table; D and trimming were worked out from the DNA. This sample gives about 9,000 clones in total; approximately 79% of them show up just once. Approximately 31% of the sample is in the top ten clones.

General conclusions and limits of the study: Sample size was limited, and cells were not sorted, so CD4 and CD8 repertoire contributions could not be separated. Recipient repertoires showed only a small fraction of overlap with donor repertoires, and over 95% appeared de novo at the given depth. After transplant, TCR diversity in recipients dropped, and pathologically expanded clonotypes climbed progressively between day 30 and day 180. Broader posttransplant TCR repertoire diversity was predicted by donor and pretransplant recipient Inverse Simpson Index values.

The CDR3 contains 13 residues, cysteine and phenylalanine counted. Only the CDR3 portion is preserved as DNA: 39 bases, with reading frame beginning at the first base. Sequences SGHAT (CDR1) and FQNNGV (CDR2) are obtained from the germline V gene. Deletion took 5 bases off V and 7 bases off J, with a span of 14 bases between the germline ends. The receptor was derived from a man between 60 and 70 years old with acute myeloid leukemia. Some clones in this sample may be carry-over from other donors' samples. The input for sequencing was peripheral blood mononuclear cells, taken before stem cell transplant. The chain joins TRBV11-2 to TRBJ1-1; no D gene can be assigned with confidence. The DNA is as follows: TGTGCCAGCAGCCCAAACCGGGTCTATGAAGCTTTCTTT. It translates to CASSPNRVYEAFF. The CDR3 plus the reference TRBV11-2 and TRBJ1-1 genes for the other parts give the full variable domain: EAGVAQSPRYKIIEKRQSVAFWCNPISGHATLYWYQQILGQGPKLLIQFQNNGVVDDSQLPKDRFSAERLKGVDSTLKIQPAKLEDSAVYLCASSPNRVYEAFFGQGTRLTVV.